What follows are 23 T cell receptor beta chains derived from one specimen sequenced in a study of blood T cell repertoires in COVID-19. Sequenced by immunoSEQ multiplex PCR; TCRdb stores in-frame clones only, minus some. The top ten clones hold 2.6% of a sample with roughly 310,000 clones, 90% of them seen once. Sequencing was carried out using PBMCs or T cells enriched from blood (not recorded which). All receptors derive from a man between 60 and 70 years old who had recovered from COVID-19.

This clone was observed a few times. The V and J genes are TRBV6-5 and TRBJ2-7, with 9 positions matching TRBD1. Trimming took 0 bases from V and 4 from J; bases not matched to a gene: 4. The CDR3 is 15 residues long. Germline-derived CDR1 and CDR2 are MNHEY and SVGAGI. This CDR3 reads CASSYSLDRGYEQYF. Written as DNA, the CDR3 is TGTGCCAGCAGTTACTCGTTGGACAGGGGTTACGAGCAGTACTTC.

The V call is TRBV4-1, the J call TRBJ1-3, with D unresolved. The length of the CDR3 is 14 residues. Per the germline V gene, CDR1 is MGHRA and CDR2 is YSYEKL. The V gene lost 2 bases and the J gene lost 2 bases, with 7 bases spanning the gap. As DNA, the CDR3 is TGCGCCAGCAGCCAACCCGGGGCTGGAAACACCATATATTTT. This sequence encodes CASSQPGAGNTIYF.

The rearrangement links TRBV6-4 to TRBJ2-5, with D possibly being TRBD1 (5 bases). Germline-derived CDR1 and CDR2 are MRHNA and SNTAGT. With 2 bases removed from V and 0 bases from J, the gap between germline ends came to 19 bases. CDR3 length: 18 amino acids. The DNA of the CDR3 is TGTGCCAGCAGTGACAGCGATCGGACACCAAAGTACCAAGAGACCCAGTACTTC. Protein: CASSDSDRTPKYQETQYF.

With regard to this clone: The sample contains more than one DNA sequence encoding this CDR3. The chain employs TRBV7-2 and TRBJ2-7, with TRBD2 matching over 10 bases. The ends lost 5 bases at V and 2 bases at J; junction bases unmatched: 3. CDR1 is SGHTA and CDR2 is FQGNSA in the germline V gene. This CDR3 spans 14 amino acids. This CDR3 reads CASSLLAGPYEQYF. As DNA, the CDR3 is TGTGCCAGCAGCCTACTAGCGGGACCCTACGAGCAGTACTTC.

DNA of the CDR3: TGTGCCAGCAGCCAAGAGGGGGCGGTGAACACTGAAGCTTTCTTT. Protein sequence: CASSQEGAVNTEAFF. The chain recombines TRBV4-2 with TRBJ1-1; a weak D match, TRBD1 (6 bases). The CDR3 is made up of 15 amino acids. Looked up from germline, CDR1 is LGHNA and CDR2 is YNFKEQ. V dropped 0 bases and J dropped 0 bases, with 8 bases sitting between them.

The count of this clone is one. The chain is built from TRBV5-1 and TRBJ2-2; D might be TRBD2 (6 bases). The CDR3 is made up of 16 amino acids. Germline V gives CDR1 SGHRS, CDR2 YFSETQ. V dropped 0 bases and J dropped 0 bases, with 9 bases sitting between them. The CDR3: CASSLVTGANTGELFF. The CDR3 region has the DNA TGCGCCAGCAGCTTGGTCACGGGGGCGAACACCGGGGAGCTGTTTTTT. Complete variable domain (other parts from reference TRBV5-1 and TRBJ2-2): KAGVTQTPRYLIKTRGQQVTLSCSPISGHRSVSWYQQTPGQGLQFLFEYFSETQRNKGNFPGRFSGRQFSNSRSEMNVSTLELGDSALYLCASSLVTGANTGELFFGEGSRLTVL.

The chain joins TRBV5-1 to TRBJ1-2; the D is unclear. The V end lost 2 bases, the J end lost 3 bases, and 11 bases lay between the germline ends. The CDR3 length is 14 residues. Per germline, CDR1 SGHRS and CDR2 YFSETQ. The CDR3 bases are TGCGCCAGCAGCTTTGGGCCAGATTACTATGGCTACACCTTC. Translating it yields CASSFGPDYYGYTF. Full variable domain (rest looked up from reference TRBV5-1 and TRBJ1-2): KAGVTQTPRYLIKTRGQQVTLSCSPISGHRSVSWYQQTPGQGLQFLFEYFSETQRNKGNFPGRFSGRQFSNSRSEMNVSTLELGDSALYLCASSFGPDYYGYTFGSGTRLTVV.

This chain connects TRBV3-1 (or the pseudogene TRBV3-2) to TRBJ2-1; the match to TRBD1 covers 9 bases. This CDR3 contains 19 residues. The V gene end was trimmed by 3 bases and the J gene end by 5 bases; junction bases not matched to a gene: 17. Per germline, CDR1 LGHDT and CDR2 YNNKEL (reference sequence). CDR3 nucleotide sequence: TGTGCCAGCAGCCAGAGGACAGGGGAACCCATGAGCTGCCACAATGAGCAGTTCTTC. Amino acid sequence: CASSQRTGEPMSCHNEQFF.

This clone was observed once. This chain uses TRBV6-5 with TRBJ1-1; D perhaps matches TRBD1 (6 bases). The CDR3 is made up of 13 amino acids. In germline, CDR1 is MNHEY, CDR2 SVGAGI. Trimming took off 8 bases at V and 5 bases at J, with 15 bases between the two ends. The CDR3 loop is CASPVEGGTEAFF. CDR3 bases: TGTGCCAGCCCGGTGGAGGGGGGGACTGAAGCTTTCTTT.

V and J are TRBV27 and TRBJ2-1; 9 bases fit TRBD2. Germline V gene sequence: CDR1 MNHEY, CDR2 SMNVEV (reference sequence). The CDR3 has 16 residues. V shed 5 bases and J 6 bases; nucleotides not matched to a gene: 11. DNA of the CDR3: TGTGCCAGCAGTCCTCTCCTCGCGGGGGGGCTCAATGAGCAGTTCTTC. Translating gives CASSPLLAGGLNEQFF.

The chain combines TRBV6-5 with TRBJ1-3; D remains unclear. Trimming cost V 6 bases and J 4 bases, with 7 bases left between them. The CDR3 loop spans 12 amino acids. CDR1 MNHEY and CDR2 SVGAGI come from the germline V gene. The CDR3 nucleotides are TGTGCCAGCAGCGCGGCAGGAAACACCATATATTTT. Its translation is CASSAAGNTIYF.

CDR3 DNA sequence: TGTGCCAGCAGCCAGAGAGGCGGGGTAACGCGGAGCTATGGCTACACCTTC. This gives the protein CASSQRGGVTRSYGYTF. This rearrangement joins TRBV7-9 to TRBJ1-2, with D unclear. Germline assignment: CDR1 SEHNR and CDR2 FQNEAQ (reference sequence). The CDR3 runs 17 residues. The germline V and J ends were trimmed by 5 bases and 4 bases, with 23 bases remaining between them. Together with reference TRBV7-9 and TRBJ1-2, the CDR3 gives the full variable domain: DTGVSQNPRHKITKRGQNVTFRCDPISEHNRLYWYRQTLGQGPEFLTYFQNEAQLEKSRLLSDRFSAERPKGSFSTLEIQRTEQGDSAMYLCASSQRGGVTRSYGYTFGSGTRLTVV.

CDR3 sequence (DNA): TGTGCCAGCAGCCAAGTTCGGGGGAACACCGGGGAGCTGTTTTTT. It yields the protein CASSQVRGNTGELFF. The V and J genes are TRBV14 and TRBJ2-2, with D possibly TRBD2 on 5 matching bases. Per the germline V gene, CDR1 is SGHDN and CDR2 is FVKESK. Trimming pared 1 base from V and 1 base from J, leaving 7 bases between. The CDR3 runs 15 residues.

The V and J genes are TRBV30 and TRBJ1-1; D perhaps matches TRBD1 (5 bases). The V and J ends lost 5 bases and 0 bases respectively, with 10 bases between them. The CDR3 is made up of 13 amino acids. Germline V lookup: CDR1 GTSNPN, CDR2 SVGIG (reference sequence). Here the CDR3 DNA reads TGTGCCTGGGCCCGGGACTTGAACACTGAAGCTTTCTTT. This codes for CAWARDLNTEAFF.

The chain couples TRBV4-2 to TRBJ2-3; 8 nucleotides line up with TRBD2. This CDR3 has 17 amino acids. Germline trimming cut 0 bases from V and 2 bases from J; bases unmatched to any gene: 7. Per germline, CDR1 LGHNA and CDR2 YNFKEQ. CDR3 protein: CASSQENRGGNTDTQYF. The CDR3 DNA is TGTGCCAGCAGCCAAGAGAATCGGGGGGGGAACACAGATACGCAGTATTTT.

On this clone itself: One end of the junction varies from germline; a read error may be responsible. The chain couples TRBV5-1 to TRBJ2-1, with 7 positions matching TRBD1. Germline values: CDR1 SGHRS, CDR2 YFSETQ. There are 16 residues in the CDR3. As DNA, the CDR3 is TGCGCCAGCAGCAACAGGGGTCGAAGACTCTACATTGAGCAGTTCTTC. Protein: CASSNRGRRLYIEQFF.

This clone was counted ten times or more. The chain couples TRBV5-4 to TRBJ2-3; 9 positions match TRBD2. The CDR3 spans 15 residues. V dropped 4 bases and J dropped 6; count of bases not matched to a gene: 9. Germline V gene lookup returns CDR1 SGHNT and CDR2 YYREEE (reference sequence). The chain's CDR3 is CASSPAHAGGDTQYF. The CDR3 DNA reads TGTGCCAGCAGCCCTGCCCACGCGGGAGGGGATACGCAGTATTTT.

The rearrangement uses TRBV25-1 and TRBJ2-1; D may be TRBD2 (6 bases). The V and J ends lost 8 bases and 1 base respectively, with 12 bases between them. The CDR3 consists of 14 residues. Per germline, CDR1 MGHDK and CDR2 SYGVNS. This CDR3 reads CASDSGSSYNEQFF. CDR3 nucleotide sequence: TGTGCCAGCGATAGCGGTTCTTCCTACAATGAGCAGTTCTTC. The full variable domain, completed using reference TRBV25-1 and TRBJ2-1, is EADIYQTPRYLVIGTGKKITLECSQTMGHDKMYWYQQDPGMELHLIHYSYGVNSTEKGDLSSESTVSRIRTEHFPLTLESARPSHTSQYLCASDSGSSYNEQFFGPGTRLTVL.

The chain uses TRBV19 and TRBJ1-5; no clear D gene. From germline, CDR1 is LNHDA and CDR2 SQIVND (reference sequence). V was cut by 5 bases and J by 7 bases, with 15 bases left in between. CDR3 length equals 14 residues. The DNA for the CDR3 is TGTGCCAGTAGTTCCATGCACGGGGTCCAGCCCCAGCATTTT. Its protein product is CASSSMHGVQPQHF.

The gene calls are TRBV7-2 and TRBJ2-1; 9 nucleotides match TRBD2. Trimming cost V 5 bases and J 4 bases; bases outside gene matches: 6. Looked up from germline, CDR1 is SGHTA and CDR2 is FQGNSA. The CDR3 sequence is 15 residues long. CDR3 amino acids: CASSVSGSGYNEQFF. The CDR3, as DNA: TGTGCCAGCAGCGTTAGCGGGAGCGGGTACAATGAGCAGTTCTTC.

The CDR3 DNA reads as TGTGCCAGCAGTCAGGGGGCGCCGGCAGAAGCTTTCTTT. Its translation is CASSQGAPAEAFF. The chain is built from TRBV3-1 (or the pseudogene TRBV3-2) and TRBJ1-1, with TRBD1 matching over 8 bases. The CDR3 loop spans 13 amino acids. Germline V gives CDR1 LGHDT, CDR2 YNNKEL (reference sequence). J was trimmed by 8 bases and V by 6 bases; bases with no gene match: 8.

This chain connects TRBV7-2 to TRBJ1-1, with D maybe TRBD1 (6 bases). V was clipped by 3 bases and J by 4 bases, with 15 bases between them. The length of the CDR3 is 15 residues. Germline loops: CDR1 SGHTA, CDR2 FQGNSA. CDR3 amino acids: CASSFRQEAATEAFF. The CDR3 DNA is TGTGCCAGCAGCTTCCGACAGGAGGCAGCCACTGAAGCTTTCTTT.

The CDR3 spells CATSREGHLNTEAFF. The CDR3 coding sequence is TGTGCCACCAGCAGAGAGGGACACCTGAACACTGAAGCTTTCTTT. The chain uses TRBV15 and TRBJ1-1; D is perhaps TRBD1 (6 bases). V gave up 0 bases and J gave up 0 bases, with 8 bases separating them. Germline lookup yields CDR1 LNHNV and CDR2 YYDKDF (reference sequence). The CDR3 is 15 residues long. Together with reference TRBV15 and TRBJ1-1, the CDR3 gives the full variable domain: DAMVIQNPRYQVTQFGKPVTLSCSQTLNHNVMYWYQQKSSQAPKLLFHYYDKDFNNEADTPDNFQSRRPNTSFCFLDIRSPGLGDTAMYLCATSREGHLNTEAFFGQGTRLTVV.